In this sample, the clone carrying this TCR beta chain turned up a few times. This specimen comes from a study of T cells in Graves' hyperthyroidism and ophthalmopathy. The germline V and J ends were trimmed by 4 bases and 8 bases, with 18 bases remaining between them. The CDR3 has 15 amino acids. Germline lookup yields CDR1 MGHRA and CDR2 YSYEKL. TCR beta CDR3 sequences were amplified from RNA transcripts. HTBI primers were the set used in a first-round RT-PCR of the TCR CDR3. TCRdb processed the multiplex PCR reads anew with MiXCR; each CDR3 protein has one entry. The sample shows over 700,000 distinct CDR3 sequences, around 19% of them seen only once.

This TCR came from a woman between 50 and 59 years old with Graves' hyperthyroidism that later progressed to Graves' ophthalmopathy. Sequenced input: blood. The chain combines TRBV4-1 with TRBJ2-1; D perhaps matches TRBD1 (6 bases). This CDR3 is CASSPYSGQLDEQFF. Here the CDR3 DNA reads TGCGCCAGCAGCCCCTACTCCGGACAGCTCGATGAGCAGTTCTTC.